Listed below are T cell receptor beta chains from one sample, sequenced in a study of T cell changes during pregnancy in multiple sclerosis. The method was immunoSEQ multiplex PCR; TCRdb's version includes in-frame clones alone and lacks a portion of them. Among about 51,000 clones listed, roughly 93% were seen once. Source: peripheral blood, taken in the second trimester of pregnancy. The receptors here all came from a female donor with multiple sclerosis, enrolled in a pregnancy study. Both conserved end residues are part of each CDR3. The order of the fields is D gene, J gene, clone size, V gene, CDR3 DNA, CDR3 protein. The D gene is left open where the match is weak. Clone size is not always given. Where it is, it says once, few, many or a class for expanded clones.

. | TRBJ2-5 | . | TRBV5-8 | TGTGCCAGCAGCTTGGCGGGGAATCGGGAGACCCAGTACTTC | CASSLAGNRETQYF
. | TRBJ1-5 | . | TRBV28 | TGTGCCAGCAGTTCACAATTAACTGGGGCTTTTCAGCCCCAGCATTTT | CASSSQLTGAFQPQHF
TRBD1 | TRBJ2-3 | once | TRBV29-1 | TGCAGCGTGAGCGAGACAGGGAGCACAGATACGCAGTATTTT | CSVSETGSTDTQYF
. | TRBJ1-5 | . | TRBV28 | TGTGCCAGCAGCGGACAGTATAGCAATCAGCCCCAGCATTTT | CASSGQYSNQPQHF
. | TRBJ2-7 | . | TRBV9 | TGTGCCAGCAGCGTAGGAACAGGATCAGGCGAGGAGCAGTACTTC | CASSVGTGSGEEQYF
TRBD2 | TRBJ2-3 | . | TRBV2 | TGTGCCAGCAGGCGCCTAGCGGGAGAAAGTACGCAGTATTTT | CASRRLAGESTQYF
. | TRBJ1-5 | . | TRBV15 | TGTGCCACCAGCAGTCTACCGGGGGAAGGGACGAGTCAGCCCCAGCATTTT | CATSSLPGEGTSQPQHF
. | TRBJ1-4 | . | TRBV5-1 | TGCGCCAGCAGCTTAACTGCAACTAATGAAAAACTGTTTTTT | CASSLTATNEKLFF
TRBD2 | TRBJ2-3 | . | TRBV4-2 | TGTGCCAGCAGCCAAGATAAACAGGTGGGAACTAGCGGGAGAACAGATACGCAGTATTTT | CASSQDKQVGTSGRTDTQYF
TRBD1 | TRBJ2-5 | . | TRBV10-3 | TGTGCCATCAGATCCGACAGGGGGCTGGAGACCCAGTACTTC | CAIRSDRGLETQYF
. | TRBJ2-7 | . | TRBV6-5 | TGTGCCAGCAGTTCCCCGGACAGATACTACGAGCAGTACTTC | CASSSPDRYYEQYF
. | TRBJ2-3 | . | TRBV9 | TGTGCCAGCAGCGAGAGAGATCGAGGTGGCGGGGGCTACGGCACAGATACGCAGTATTTT | CASSERDRGGGGYGTDTQYF
TRBD2 | TRBJ2-7 | . | TRBV4-3 | TGCGCCAGCAGCCCAGTCGCAGCGGGAGATGCCGAGCAGTACTTC | CASSPVAAGDAEQYF
. | TRBJ2-1 | . | TRBV5-1 | TGCGCCAGCAGCTTACCCCCTAGTAACGGTGAGCAGTTCTTC | CASSLPPSNGEQFF
. | TRBJ1-5 | . | TRBV5-1 | TGCGCCAGCAGCTTGGAACCTGGGAGCAGTCAGCCCCAGCATTTT | CASSLEPGSSQPQHF
. | TRBJ2-6 | . | TRBV5-1 | TGCGCCAGCAGCTTGGTAGGACAGAGCTCTGGGGCCAACGTCCTGACTTTC | CASSLVGQSSGANVLTF
TRBD1 | TRBJ2-5 | . | TRBV18 | TGTGCCAGCTCACCAATGGGGACAGGGGATGAAGAGACCCAGTACTTC | CASSPMGTGDEETQYF
. | TRBJ1-3 | . | TRBV7-6 | TGTGCCAGCAGCGCGGAGGGAAACACCATATATTTT | CASSAEGNTIYF
. | TRBJ2-7 | . | TRBV29-1 | TGCAGCGTTCGATTATTAGACTTCGGGTACGAGCAGTACTTC | CSVRLLDFGYEQYF
. | TRBJ2-7 | once | TRBV28 | TGTGCCAGCAGTTTACGTGGGCCACCGTACGAGCAGTACTTC | CASSLRGPPYEQYF
TRBD1 | TRBJ1-5 | . | TRBV23-1 | TGCGCCAGCAATCCAGGGCGGGACAGGGGGTTTCAGCCCCAGCATTTT | CASNPGRDRGFQPQHF
. | TRBJ2-2 | . | TRBV6-1 | TGTGCCAGCAGTGCAAGGGAGTGGGAGCTGTTTTTT | CASSAREWELFF
. | TRBJ2-3 | . | TRBV21-1 | TGTGCCAGCAGCAAAGCAGGCGGACAGGGTCGTCTTGAGACAGATACGCAGTATTTT | CASSKAGGQGRLETDTQYF